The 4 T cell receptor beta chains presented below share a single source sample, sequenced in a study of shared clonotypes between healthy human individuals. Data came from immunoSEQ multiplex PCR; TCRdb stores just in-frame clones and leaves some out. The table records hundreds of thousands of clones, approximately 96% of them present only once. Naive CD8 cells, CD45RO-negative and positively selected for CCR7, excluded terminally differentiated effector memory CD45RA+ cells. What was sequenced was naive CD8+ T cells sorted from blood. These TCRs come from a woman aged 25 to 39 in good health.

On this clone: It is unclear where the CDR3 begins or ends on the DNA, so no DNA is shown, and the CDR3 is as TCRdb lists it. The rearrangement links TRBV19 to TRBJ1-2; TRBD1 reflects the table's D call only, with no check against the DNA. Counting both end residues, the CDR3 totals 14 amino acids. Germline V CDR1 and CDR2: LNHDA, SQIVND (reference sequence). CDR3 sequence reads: CASTSGTGGRGYTF.

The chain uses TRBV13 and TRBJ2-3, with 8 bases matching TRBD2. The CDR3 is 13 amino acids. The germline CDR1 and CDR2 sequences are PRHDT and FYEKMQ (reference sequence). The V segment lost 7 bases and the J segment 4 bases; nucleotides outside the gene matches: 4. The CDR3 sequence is CASNAGLADTQYF. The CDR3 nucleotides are TGTGCCAGCAACGCGGGACTAGCAGATACGCAGTATTTT.

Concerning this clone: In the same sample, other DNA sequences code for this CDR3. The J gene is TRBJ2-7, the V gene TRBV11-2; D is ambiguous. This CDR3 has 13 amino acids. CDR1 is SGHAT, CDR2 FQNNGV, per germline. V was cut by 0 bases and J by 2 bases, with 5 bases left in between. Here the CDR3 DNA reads TGTGCCAGCAGCTTAGAAGTTACCTACGAGCAGTACTTC. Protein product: CASSLEVTYEQYF.

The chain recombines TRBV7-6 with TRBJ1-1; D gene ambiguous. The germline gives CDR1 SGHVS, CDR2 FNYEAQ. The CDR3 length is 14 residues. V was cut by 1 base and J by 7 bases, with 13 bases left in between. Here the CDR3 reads CASSLDPTASEAFF. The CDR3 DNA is TGTGCCAGCAGCTTAGATCCGACGGCGAGTGAAGCTTTCTTT.